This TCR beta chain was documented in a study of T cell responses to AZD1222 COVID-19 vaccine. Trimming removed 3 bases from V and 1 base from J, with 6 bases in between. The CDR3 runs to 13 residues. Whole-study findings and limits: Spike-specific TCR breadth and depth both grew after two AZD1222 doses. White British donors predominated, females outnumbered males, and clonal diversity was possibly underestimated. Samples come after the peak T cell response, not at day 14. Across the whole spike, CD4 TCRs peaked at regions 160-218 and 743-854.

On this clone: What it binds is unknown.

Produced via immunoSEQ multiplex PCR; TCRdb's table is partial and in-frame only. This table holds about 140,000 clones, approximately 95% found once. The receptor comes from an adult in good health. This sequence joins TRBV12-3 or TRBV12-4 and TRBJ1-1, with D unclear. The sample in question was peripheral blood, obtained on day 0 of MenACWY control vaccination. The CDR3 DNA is TGTGCCAGCAGTTTCCAAGAGAACACTGAAGCTTTCTTT. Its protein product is CASSFQENTEAFF.